This T cell receptor beta chain comes out of a study of esophageal squamous cell carcinoma under preoperative chemotherapy. Study context: Both tumor-infiltrating lymphocytes and peripheral blood T cells were profiled.

Time point denoted: after preoperative PTX-NDP chemotherapy. MiXCR, applied by TCRdb to the PCR reads, yields one record per CDR3 protein. The sample consists of 15,000 to 20,000 distinct CDR3 sequences, 46% of them appearing once. Study observations and caveats: After chemotherapy, TCR diversity rose significantly in peripheral T cells but not in tumor-infiltrating lymphocytes.

Notes on this clonotype: Antigen specificity is unknown.

The sequence was obtained from a human donor with esophageal squamous cell carcinoma. The donor label of this sample is uncertain. The biological material was taken from a patient given preoperative chemotherapy.

The CDR3 here is CASSGGSQETQFF. In DNA, the CDR3 is TGTGCCAGCAGTGGGGGGAGTCAAGAGACCCAGTTCTTC. The chain carries TRBV6-1 and TRBJ2-1; D could derive from TRBD1 or TRBD2 (5 bases each). V was shortened by 4 bases and J by 13 bases, with 17 bases between the two germline ends. Germline-derived CDR1 and CDR2 are MNHNS and SASEGT. The CDR3 is made up of 13 amino acids.